This T cell receptor beta chain was recorded in a study of shared clonotypes between healthy human individuals. Broader study findings: Naive subsets typically showed greater estimated richness than memory subsets. All-four-donor shared clonotypes had higher generation probabilities than non-shared clonotypes did.

Authors' analysis steps: ImmunoSEQ yielded junction-only sequences lacking quality scores, so filtering differed. Assay: immunoSEQ multiplex PCR; the TCRdb copy retains only in-frame clones and omits some. That table supplies the V and J calls and clone size; D and trimming were determined from the DNA. The table has a few million clones, around 95% seen once. The V and J ends lost 0 bases and 0 bases respectively, with 5 bases between them. Germline V gene sequence: CDR1 LNHDA, CDR2 SQIVND (reference sequence). The CDR3 is 15 residues long. The authors divided CD4+ cells into CD45RA+ naive and CD45RA-negative memory subsets. As for this clone: The antigen is unknown.

The sample consisted of naive CD4+ T cells sorted from blood. Indicated subset: CD45RA+ positively selected. The V and J genes are TRBV19 and TRBJ2-2; D not resolved. The TCR comes from a man younger than 30 in good health. CDR3: CASSIEAANTGELFF. The CDR3 region has the DNA TGTGCCAGTAGTATAGAGGCAGCGAACACCGGGGAGCTGTTTTTT.